What follows is one TCR beta chain and its context. This sample stems from a study of blood T cell repertoires in COVID-19. Study overall: Acute and convalescent COVID-19 samples came from the United States, Italy and Spain.

Original processing methods: It was from reference gene primer amplification that nucleated cell counts were estimated. The data were produced by immunoSEQ multiplex PCR, yet TCRdb's version contains in-frame clones alone and is incomplete. V, J and clone size are those of that table, while D and trimming were read from the DNA. Counted here are 130,000 or so clones, 70% to 85% occurring once; the ten biggest clones make up approximately 17%. J was trimmed by 3 bases and V by 6 bases; bases with no gene match: 9. Germline V gives CDR1 KGHSH, CDR2 LQKENI. This CDR3 region has 15 residues. V usage is TRBV18 and J usage is TRBJ2-7, with TRBD1 matching over 9 bases. The sample was peripheral blood. This TCR was sampled from an elderly woman with acute or convalescent COVID-19. The CDR3 sequence is CASSPQGQGVYEQYF. CDR3 DNA sequence: TGTGCCAGCTCCCCCCAGGGACAGGGCGTCTACGAGCAGTACTTC.